One and the same sample provided the 27 T cell receptor beta chains below, sequenced in a study of cytomegalovirus exposure and HLA in healthy donors. PCR amplification relied on 60 Vbeta primers (plus 13 Jbeta primers). TCRdb's table, derived via immunoSEQ multiplex PCR, lists solely in-frame clones and lacks some. Seen here are about 130,000 clones, over 60% observed once, and the top ten hold under 2%. Sequenced sample: PBMCs. The receptors derive from a female donor in good health and CMV-seropositive.

The chain employs TRBV2 and TRBJ1-4; 10 nucleotides line up with TRBD1. This CDR3 has 14 residues. The J segment lost 9 bases and the V segment lost 6 bases, leaving 7 bases of the junction unmatched. The germline V gene has CDR1 SNHLY and CDR2 FYNNEI. The CDR3 DNA is TGTGCCAGCAGGGACAGGGGGGTAATGAAAAAACTGTTTTTT. This gives the protein CASRDRGVMKKLFF. Using reference TRBV2 and TRBJ1-4 for the parts outside the CDR3, the full variable domain is EPEVTQTPSHQVTQMGQEVILRCVPISNHLYFYWYRQILGQKVEFLVSFYNNEISEKSEIFDDQFSVERPDGSNFTLKIRSTKLEDSAMYFCASRDRGVMKKLFFGSGTQLSVL.

This clone turned up a few times. The genes are TRBV10-1 and TRBJ2-2; 10 bases are a match to TRBD2. With V trimmed by 5 bases and J by 4 bases, 4 bases remained unmatched. This CDR3 comprises 15 residues. The germline CDR1 and CDR2 sequences are WNHNN and SYGVQD (reference sequence). The CDR3 protein is CASSYVAGGTGELFF. The CDR3 DNA sequence: TGCGCCAGCAGTTACGTAGCGGGGGGCACCGGGGAGCTGTTTTTT.

Here the CDR3 DNA reads TGCGCCAGCAGCTTGTCAGCGGGAGTCTCCGAGCAGTACTTC. Protein sequence: CASSLSAGVSEQYF. The V call is TRBV5-1, the J call TRBJ2-7, with 8 bases matching TRBD2. V shed 1 base, J shed 6 bases, and the junction held 6 bases outside the gene matches. From germline, CDR1 is SGHRS and CDR2 YFSETQ. There are 14 residues in the CDR3.

This chain joins TRBV4-1 and TRBJ2-2, with TRBD2 matching over 12 bases. The germline V gene has CDR1 MGHRA and CDR2 YSYEKL. The junction had 11 bases not matched to a gene; V was cut back by 3 bases and J by 3 bases. CDR3 length equals 19 residues. CDR3: CASSHPKQPSGRDTGELFF. The DNA for the CDR3 is TGCGCCAGCAGCCACCCTAAGCAACCTAGCGGGAGGGACACCGGGGAGCTGTTTTTT.

This clone was seen a handful of times. The CDR3 sequence: CASSISGDYEQYF. The CDR3 nucleotides are TGTGCCAGTAGTATATCAGGGGACTACGAGCAGTACTTC. V is TRBV19 and J is TRBJ2-7, with D possibly matching TRBD1 (6 bases). The CDR3 runs 13 residues. Germline V gene sequence: CDR1 LNHDA, CDR2 SQIVND (reference sequence). Between the trimmed V and J ends, which lost 2 bases and 3 bases, there was a span of 8 bases.

This clone was counted only a few times. The chain links TRBV6-1 to TRBJ1-1, with D hard to call. V was trimmed by 2 bases and J by 5 bases, leaving 12 bases between them. Germline CDR1 is MNHNS and CDR2 is SASEGT. This CDR3 has 14 amino acids. The CDR3: CASSESIGRTEAFF. The CDR3 nucleotides read TGTGCCAGCAGTGAATCGATAGGGAGGACTGAAGCTTTCTTT.

The chain has TRBV5-1 and TRBJ2-3; D may be TRBD2 (6 bases). The germline V and J ends were trimmed by 0 bases and 0 bases, with 14 bases remaining between them. Germline V gene data show CDR1 as SGHRS and CDR2 as YFSETQ. This CDR3 contains 17 residues. The CDR3 DNA sequence: TGCGCCAGCAGCTTGGGGACTACTCCAACTAGCACAGATACGCAGTATTTT. Amino acid sequence: CASSLGTTPTSTDTQYF.

A word on this clone: A junction end diverges from the germline sequence, so it may reflect a read error. The chain uses TRBV9 and TRBJ2-3; maybe TRBD2 (5 bases). CDR3 size: 14 residues. Germline CDR1 reads SGDLS; CDR2 reads YYNGEE. CDR3 in DNA: TGTGCCAGCAGCGAAAGCGGCAGCACAGATATGCAGTATTTT. It is translated as CASSESGSTDMQYF.

The chain employs TRBV27 and TRBJ1-1; 8 nucleotides agree with TRBD1. Per germline, CDR1 MNHEY and CDR2 SMNVEV (reference sequence). V gave up 6 bases and J gave up 2 bases; unmatched junction bases: 5. The CDR3 is 14 residues long. CDR3 protein: CASRWTGINTEAFF. The CDR3 nucleotides read TGTGCCAGCAGGTGGACAGGGATAAACACTGAAGCTTTCTTT.

V and J are TRBV2 and TRBJ2-1; TRBD2 agrees at 8 bases. Germline V gene data show CDR1 as SNHLY and CDR2 as FYNNEI. The CDR3 contains 13 residues. The J segment lost 10 bases and the V segment lost 5 bases, leaving 7 bases of the junction unmatched. Here the CDR3 reads CASSPSGSGEQFF. CDR3 DNA: TGTGCCAGCAGTCCCAGCGGGAGCGGAGAGCAGTTCTTC. Combining the CDR3 with reference TRBV2 and TRBJ2-1 gives the whole variable domain EPEVTQTPSHQVTQMGQEVILRCVPISNHLYFYWYRQILGQKVEFLVSFYNNEISEKSEIFDDQFSVERPDGSNFTLKIRSTKLEDSAMYFCASSPSGSGEQFFGPGTRLTVL.

The chain couples TRBV11-2 to TRBJ1-4; 11 nucleotides line up with TRBD1. This CDR3 contains 15 residues. V gave up 4 bases and J gave up 6 bases; unmatched junction bases: 4. Germline V gives CDR1 SGHAT, CDR2 FQNNGV. CDR3 bases: TGTGCCAGCAGCTCACCGGGACAGGGGGATGAAAAACTGTTTTTT. Translating it yields CASSSPGQGDEKLFF. The full variable domain, rest sourced from reference TRBV11-2 and TRBJ1-4, is EAGVAQSPRYKIIEKRQSVAFWCNPISGHATLYWYQQILGQGPKLLIQFQNNGVVDDSQLPKDRFSAERLKGVDSTLKIQPAKLEDSAVYLCASSSPGQGDEKLFFGSGTQLSVL.

The rearrangement links TRBV10-1 to TRBJ2-1; 7 nucleotides align to TRBD2. Looked up from germline, CDR1 is WNHNN and CDR2 is SYGVQD (reference sequence). The CDR3 extends over 15 amino acids. J gave up 2 bases and V 6 bases, and 7 bases lay outside the gene matches. CDR3 amino acids: CASSRRAGAYNEQFF. The CDR3 DNA sequence: TGCGCCAGCAGCAGGCGGGCGGGGGCCTACAATGAGCAGTTCTTC.

The V call is TRBV5-1, the J call TRBJ1-2, with D perhaps TRBD1 (5 bases). V was trimmed by 4 bases and J by 1 base, leaving 11 bases between them. This CDR3 comprises 14 residues. CDR1 is SGHRS and CDR2 is YFSETQ in the germline V gene. The CDR3 DNA is TGCGCCAGCAGCAGCGGGACGGTTAACTATGGCTACACCTTC. It translates to CASSSGTVNYGYTF.

The V call is TRBV5-1, the J call TRBJ2-5; the D gene is possibly TRBD1 (5 bases). The closer fit of TRBJ2-7 to the DNA end suggests the J call may be wrong. CDR1 and CDR2 (germline): SGHRS, YFSETQ. This CDR3 has 15 residues. CDR3 sequence reads: CASSLDGQGTYEQYF. DNA of the CDR3: TGCGCCAGCAGCTTGGACGGGCAGGGTACCTACGAGCAGTACTTC.

This clone was counted a single time. This chain links TRBV5-1 with TRBJ1-4; 10 bases match TRBD1. The germline CDR1 and CDR2 sequences are SGHRS and YFSETQ. V was pared by 4 bases and J by 7 bases, with 7 bases of the junction left unmatched. The CDR3 has 15 amino acids. The CDR3 loop is CASSLRRTGGEKLFF. Written as DNA, the CDR3 is TGCGCCAGCAGCCTCCGGCGGACAGGGGGTGAAAAACTGTTTTTT.

The chain combines TRBV6-1 with TRBJ2-7; 9 bases agree with TRBD2. V lost 7 bases to trimming and J lost 4 bases; unmatched junction nucleotides: 5. The CDR3 length is 13 residues. CDR1 and CDR2 (germline): MNHNS, SASEGT. CDR3 sequence (DNA): TGTGCCAGCATTTCTAGCGGGGATTACGAGCAGTACTTC. It is translated as CASISSGDYEQYF.

This clone was counted a single time. V gene TRBV10-3 combines with J gene TRBJ1-6; no reliable D call. The CDR3 is made up of 12 amino acids. V was shortened by 8 bases and J by 5 bases, with 7 bases between the two germline ends. Germline values: CDR1 ENHRY, CDR2 SYGVKD. CDR3 DNA: TGTGCCATCGCGGATAATAATTCACCCCTCCACTTT. Its translation: CAIADNNSPLHF.

This sequence joins TRBV7-2 and TRBJ2-4; D ambiguous. Germline values: CDR1 SGHTA, CDR2 FQGNSA. The CDR3 contains 15 residues. Between the trimmed V and J ends, which lost 5 bases and 1 base, there was a span of 12 bases. The CDR3 protein is CASSPDGTAKNIQYF. Written as DNA, the CDR3 is TGTGCCAGCAGCCCAGATGGTACGGCCAAAAACATTCAGTACTTC. Complete variable domain (other parts from reference TRBV7-2 and TRBJ2-4): GAGVSQSPSNKVTEKGKDVELRCDPISGHTALYWYRQSLGQGLEFLIYFQGNSAPDKSGLPSDRFSAERTGGSVSTLTIQRTQQEDSAVYLCASSPDGTAKNIQYFGAGTRLSVL.

The J gene is TRBJ1-5, the V gene TRBV2, with D unclear. This CDR3 has 14 amino acids. V dropped 7 bases and J dropped 6 bases, with 16 bases sitting between them. Germline loops: CDR1 SNHLY, CDR2 FYNNEI. CDR3 bases: TGTGCCAGCAACCTAAGACAATTAGGTCAGCCCCAGCATTTT. Protein: CASNLRQLGQPQHF.

This sequence joins TRBV2 and TRBJ2-3, with 9 bases lining up with TRBD2. Germline V lookup: CDR1 SNHLY, CDR2 FYNNEI. J was trimmed by 4 bases and V by 6 bases; bases with no gene match: 5. This CDR3 is 14 amino acids long. The CDR3 protein is CASRGLALPDTQYF. The CDR3 coding sequence is TGTGCCAGCAGGGGACTAGCTCTCCCAGATACGCAGTATTTT.

V and J are TRBV20-1 and TRBJ2-1; D gene uncertain. Trimming left V 4 bases short and J 9 bases short, with 10 bases between. Germline CDR1 and CDR2: DFQATT and SNEGSKA (reference sequence). The CDR3 length is 11 residues. The CDR3 is CSANGFSEQFF. CDR3 DNA sequence: TGCAGTGCTAACGGTTTTAGTGAGCAGTTCTTC.

The chain uses TRBV6-6 and TRBJ2-7; TRBD1 matches at 8 bases. Looked up from germline, CDR1 is MNHNY and CDR2 is SVGAGI (reference sequence). The CDR3 is made up of 13 amino acids. The V gene end was trimmed by 5 bases and the J gene end by 7 bases; junction bases not matched to a gene: 7. CDR3 in DNA: TGTGCCAGCAGTCGGCAGGGGGCTGGGGAGCAGTACTTC. This gives the protein CASSRQGAGEQYF.

The chain links TRBV2 to TRBJ2-5, with 7 bases that match TRBD2. Germline V gives CDR1 SNHLY, CDR2 FYNNEI. V gave up 5 bases and J gave up 11 bases; unmatched junction bases: 2. CDR3 length equals 10 residues. As DNA, the CDR3 is TGTGCCAGCAGTACGCGGGAGCAGTACTTC. Its protein product is CASSTREQYF.

The rearrangement uses TRBV7-3 and TRBJ2-1; the D is unclear. The CDR3 spans 16 residues. V was shortened by 4 bases and J by 0 bases, with 13 bases between the two germline ends. CDR1 and CDR2 (germline): SGHTA, FQGTGA. CDR3 loop: CASSSLARSSYNEQFF. CDR3 DNA: TGTGCCAGCAGCTCCCTGGCGAGGAGCTCCTACAATGAGCAGTTCTTC.

The chain uses TRBV28 and TRBJ2-3; perhaps TRBD2 as D (7 bases). The CDR3 has 14 residues. The germline V and J ends were trimmed by 10 bases and 1 base, with 15 bases remaining between them. CDR1 and CDR2 from the germline V gene are MDHEN and SYDVKM. The CDR3 loop reads CATSMGGRTDTQYF. The CDR3 coding sequence is TGTGCCACCTCCATGGGGGGGCGCACAGATACGCAGTATTTT.

This chain joins TRBV5-1 and TRBJ2-3; 7 bases map to TRBD2. With 0 bases clipped from V and 5 bases from J, the junction kept 6 bases outside the gene matches. Germline V gene lookup returns CDR1 SGHRS and CDR2 YFSETQ. This CDR3 has 15 residues. The DNA for the CDR3 is TGCGCCAGCAGCTTGGAAGTCGGCGGGAGAGATACGCAGTATTTT. The encoded protein is CASSLEVGGRDTQYF.

This clone showed up just a few times. The chain joins TRBV4-2 to TRBJ2-5, with 8 bases identical to TRBD2. This CDR3 is 18 amino acids long. The germline gives CDR1 LGHNA, CDR2 YNFKEQ. With V trimmed by 4 bases and J by 1 base, 14 bases remained unmatched. Written as DNA, the CDR3 is TGTGCCAGCAGCCCCCTCTCGCCCCGGGAGGGAGGCCAAGAGACCCAGTACTTC. As protein: CASSPLSPREGGQETQYF.